What follows are 17 T cell receptor beta chains derived from one specimen sequenced in a study of T cell responses to AZD1222 COVID-19 vaccine. Clones were read by immunoSEQ multiplex PCR, and TCRdb kept only the in-frame ones, dropping some. The sample contains about 130,000 clones, approximately 85% of which appear only once. This material consisted of peripheral blood, taken on day 0 of AZD1222 vaccination. These receptors all come from an adult in good health.

The chain combines TRBV7-9 with TRBJ1-2; weak D call: TRBD1 (6 bases). Looked up from germline, CDR1 is SEHNR and CDR2 is FQNEAQ (reference sequence). V lost 4 bases, J lost 8 bases, and 14 bases lay in between. This CDR3 contains 13 residues. CDR3 coding DNA: TGTGCCAGCAGCTCTACAGGGTATGAAGGCTACACCTTC. This gives the protein CASSSTGYEGYTF.

The chain uses TRBV7-6 and TRBJ2-2; D is possibly TRBD2 (5 bases). The CDR3 spans 16 residues. Germline CDR1 reads SGHVS; CDR2 reads FNYEAQ. V dropped 4 bases and J dropped 0 bases, with 12 bases sitting between them. The CDR3 DNA reads TGTGCCAGCAGCTCGGCCATCGGGGCGAACACCGGGGAGCTGTTTTTT. Its protein product is CASSSAIGANTGELFF.

The chain joins TRBV6-5 to TRBJ1-1; 7 bases are a match to TRBD1. Germline CDR1 and CDR2: MNHEY and SVGAGI. The CDR3 is made up of 14 amino acids. The V segment lost 5 bases and the J segment 0 bases; nucleotides outside the gene matches: 3. The CDR3 region is CASSRQGLNTEAFF. The DNA of the CDR3 is TGTGCCAGCAGTAGACAGGGTTTGAACACTGAAGCTTTCTTT.

This clone was observed once. The J gene is TRBJ1-5, the V gene TRBV9, with a tentative D call TRBD1 (5 bases). Trimming pared 4 bases from V and 0 bases from J, leaving 14 bases between. Looked up from germline, CDR1 is SGDLS and CDR2 is YYNGEE. CDR3 size: 16 residues. In DNA, the CDR3 is TGTGCCAGCAGCTCCCGGACACCTTATAGCAATCAGCCCCAGCATTTT. As protein: CASSSRTPYSNQPQHF.

This chain joins TRBV2 and TRBJ2-1; 12 bases are a match to TRBD1. CDR1 is SNHLY and CDR2 is FYNNEI in the germline V gene. After removal of 6 bases from V and 7 bases from J, the junction contained 4 bases not matched to a gene. The CDR3 contains 14 residues. CDR3 sequence: CASRGQGALNEQFF. The CDR3 bases are TGTGCCAGCAGGGGACAGGGGGCTCTTAATGAGCAGTTCTTC.

This clone has just one count. The rearrangement uses TRBV7-9 and TRBJ1-4; D is ambiguous. Germline CDR1 is SEHNR and CDR2 is FQNEAQ (reference sequence). This CDR3 comprises 15 residues. With 5 bases removed from V and 4 bases from J, the gap between germline ends came to 14 bases. The CDR3 region has the DNA TGTGCCAGCAGCCCCCGAGGAGGGAATAATGAAAAACTGTTTTTT. Protein product: CASSPRGGNNEKLFF. Based on the CDR3 plus reference TRBV7-9 and TRBJ1-4, the full variable domain is DTGVSQNPRHKITKRGQNVTFRCDPISEHNRLYWYRQTLGQGPEFLTYFQNEAQLEKSRLLSDRFSAERPKGSFSTLEIQRTEQGDSAMYLCASSPRGGNNEKLFFGSGTQLSVL.

This chain connects TRBV5-4 to TRBJ1-2; no reliable D call. Trimming left V 3 bases short and J 5 bases short, with 8 bases between. Germline assignment: CDR1 SGHNT and CDR2 YYREEE (reference sequence). There are 12 residues in the CDR3. The CDR3 spells CASSSGLYGYTF. The CDR3 DNA reads as TGTGCCAGCAGCTCCGGACTGTATGGCTACACCTTC.

The rearrangement joins TRBV13 to TRBJ1-1; 7 nucleotides align to TRBD1. The CDR3 sequence is 14 residues long. CDR1 and CDR2 (germline): PRHDT, FYEKMQ (reference sequence). With V trimmed by 5 bases and J by 8 bases, 11 bases remained unmatched. Written as DNA, the CDR3 is TGTGCCAGCAGCCCCAGACAGGGAAATAGGGAAGCTTTCTTT. Translated, it gives CASSPRQGNREAFF.

This rearrangement joins TRBV4-1 to TRBJ1-2; no clear D gene. Trimming shortened V by 0 bases and J by 14 bases, and 19 bases separated the two germline ends. Per germline, CDR1 MGHRA and CDR2 YSYEKL. This CDR3 has 14 residues. DNA of the CDR3: TGCGCCAGCAGCCAAGATCGGGGTACTAGGGAGAAAACCTTC. Its translation is CASSQDRGTREKTF.

This chain links TRBV6-2 or TRBV6-3 with TRBJ2-7; a possible D gene is TRBD1 (6 bases). Trimming cost V 5 bases and J 4 bases, with 15 bases left between them. The CDR3 extends over 14 amino acids. CDR1 MNHEY and CDR2 SVGEGT come from the germline V gene. This chain's CDR3 is CASSREGELYEQYF. CDR3 coding DNA: TGTGCCAGCAGTCGTGAGGGGGAATTATACGAGCAGTACTTC.

The chain is built from TRBV9 and TRBJ2-7, with TRBD2 matching 9 bases. Germline-derived CDR1 and CDR2 are SGDLS and YYNGEE. The ends lost 5 bases at V and 2 bases at J; junction bases unmatched: 5. The CDR3 totals 14 residues. In DNA form, the CDR3 reads TGTGCCAGCAGTCGTAGCGGGAGCACCTACGAGCAGTACTTC. This codes for CASSRSGSTYEQYF.

The rearrangement links TRBV30 to TRBJ1-1; 10 nucleotides align to TRBD1. Germline V gene sequence: CDR1 GTSNPN, CDR2 SVGIG (reference sequence). Unmatched junction bases numbered 6, after V lost 1 base and J lost 4 bases. The CDR3 covers 15 residues. The CDR3, as DNA: TGTGCCTGGAGTGCGGCGGGACAGGGGACCACTGAAGCTTTCTTT. This translates into CAWSAAGQGTTEAFF.

The chain carries TRBV11-3 and TRBJ2-3, with D perhaps matching TRBD2 (7 bases). Germline values: CDR1 SGHNT, CDR2 YENEEA. CDR3 length: 15 residues. The germline V and J ends were trimmed by 8 bases and 2 bases, with 17 bases remaining between them. The CDR3, as DNA: TGTGCCAGCGCCGTGGGGGGGGCGAACACAGATACGCAGTATTTT. It codes for CASAVGGANTDTQYF.

This clone was observed a handful of times. The chain has TRBV6-5 and TRBJ1-1; 9 bases match TRBD1. Per germline, CDR1 MNHEY and CDR2 SVGAGI. CDR3 length: 13 amino acids. V lost 6 bases and J lost 3; bases outside the gene matches: 2. CDR3 loop: CASRWTGDTEAFF. The DNA for the CDR3 is TGTGCCAGCAGATGGACAGGGGACACTGAAGCTTTCTTT.

This chain links TRBV11-3 with TRBJ1-6; D ambiguous. Trimming shortened V by 1 base and J by 0 bases, and 10 bases separated the two germline ends. The germline V gene encodes CDR1 SGHNT and CDR2 YENEEA. This CDR3 has 17 amino acids. The CDR3 DNA reads as TGTGCCAGCAGCTTAGTTGAACAGAGCTCCTATAATTCACCCCTCCACTTT. As protein: CASSLVEQSSYNSPLHF.

This clone showed up just a few times. V and J are TRBV19 and TRBJ1-3; no clear D gene. The germline V gene encodes CDR1 LNHDA and CDR2 SQIVND (reference sequence). The V and J ends lost 3 bases and 0 bases respectively, with 9 bases between them. The CDR3 extends over 15 amino acids. CDR3: CASSINYDSGNTIYF. The CDR3, as DNA: TGTGCCAGTAGTATCAATTACGACTCTGGAAACACCATATATTTT.

This sequence joins TRBV10-3 and TRBJ1-5, with a tentative D call TRBD1 (5 bases). The CDR3 covers 14 residues. Trimming cost V 4 bases and J 0 bases, with 7 bases left between them. Germline V gene sequence: CDR1 ENHRY, CDR2 SYGVKD. The CDR3 protein is CAISGTNSNQPQHF. Here the CDR3 DNA reads TGTGCCATCAGTGGGACAAATAGCAATCAGCCCCAGCATTTT.